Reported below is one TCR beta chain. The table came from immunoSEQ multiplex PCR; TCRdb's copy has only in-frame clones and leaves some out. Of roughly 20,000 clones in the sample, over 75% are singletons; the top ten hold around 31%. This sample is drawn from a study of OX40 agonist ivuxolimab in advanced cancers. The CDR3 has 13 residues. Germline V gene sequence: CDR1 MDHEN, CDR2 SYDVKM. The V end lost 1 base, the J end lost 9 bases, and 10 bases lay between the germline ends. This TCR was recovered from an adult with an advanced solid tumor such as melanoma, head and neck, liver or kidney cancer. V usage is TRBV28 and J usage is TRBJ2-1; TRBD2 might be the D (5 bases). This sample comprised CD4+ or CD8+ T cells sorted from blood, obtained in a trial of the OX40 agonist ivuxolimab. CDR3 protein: CASSLSGMFEQFF. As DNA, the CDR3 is TGTGCCAGCAGTTTATCGGGAATGTTTGAGCAGTTCTTC.